The clone carrying this T cell receptor beta chain was seen repeatedly, ten times or more. The antigen is undetermined. Preparation of the TCRbeta library used unique molecular identifiers. Using its own MiXCR run on the PCR reads, TCRdb lists one record per CDR3 protein. The sample yields about 300,000 distinct CDR3 sequences, over 9% seen once. Trimming removed 4 bases from V and 10 bases from J; junction bases left unmatched: 7. CDR3 length: 13 amino acids. The V gene's germline CDR1 is ENHRY and CDR2 SYGVKD. The data were taken from a study of T-cell reconstitution after alpha-beta-depleted transplantation in children. Findings of the study overall: A year post-transplant, T-cell counts and diversity derived mostly from newly produced T cells.

Sequenced material: PBMCs, taken before TCRalphabeta/CD19-depleted stem cell transplant. V and J are TRBV10-3 and TRBJ2-7; the match to TRBD1 covers 10 bases. This receptor was obtained from a boy younger than two with acute myeloid leukemia, due to receive a stem cell transplant. DNA of the CDR3: TGTGCCATCAGTGGGACGGACAGGGGGAAACAGTACTTC. As protein: CAISGTDRGKQYF.